This TCR beta chain was identified in a study of CD8+ T cells in alopecia areata. Study-wide context: Grafts of skin from C3H/HeJ donors aged roughly 6-12 months with spontaneous alopecia went to female C3H/HeJ mice aged about 7-10 weeks.

This clone turned up a few times. What it recognizes is unknown. Gene names and germline match the mouse. The read ends 4 residues shy of where the CDR3 ends; the end is completed using the germline J gene. This sample also contains other DNA sequences that code for the same CDR3. Study results and caveats: Besides other cells, scalp samples also yield sequences of resident alphabeta T cells from normal skin.

The CDR3 length is 14 residues. Trimming stripped 2 bases from V and 3 bases from J, with 11 bases between. CDR1 and CDR2 (germline): FNHDT, SITEND (reference sequence). Sorting of pooled cutaneous lymph node cells used CD4, CD8alpha, NKG2D, NKG2ACE and other markers. Sequencing templates came from extracted RNA that was reverse transcribed into cDNA. This table comes from immunoSEQ multiplex PCR, and its TCRdb copy is limited to in-frame clones, with some not included. The sample yields 200,000 to 300,000 clones, without any singletons. Sequenced: CD4+ T cells sorted from a lymph node. This TCR derives from a C3H/HeJ mouse with alopecia areata. Strain MHC haplotype: H2-k. The V call is TRBV19, the J call TRBJ1-1; D possibly corresponds to TRBD1 (6 bases). The CDR3 loop is CASSMGGADTEVFF. CDR3 bases read: TGTGCCAGCAGTATGGGGGGGGCGGACACA.